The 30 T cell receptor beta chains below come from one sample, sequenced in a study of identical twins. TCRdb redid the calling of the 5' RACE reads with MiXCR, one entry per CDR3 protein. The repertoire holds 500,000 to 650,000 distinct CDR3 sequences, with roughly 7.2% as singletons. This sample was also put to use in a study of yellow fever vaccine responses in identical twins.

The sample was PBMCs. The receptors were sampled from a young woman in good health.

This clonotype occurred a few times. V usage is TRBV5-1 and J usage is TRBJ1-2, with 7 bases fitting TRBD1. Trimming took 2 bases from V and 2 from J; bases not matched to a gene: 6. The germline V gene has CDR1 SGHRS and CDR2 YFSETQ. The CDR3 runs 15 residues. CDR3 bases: TGCGCCAGCAGCTTAACCGGGACAGAGAACTATGGCTACACCTTC. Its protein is CASSLTGTENYGYTF.

The CDR3 bases are TGTGCCAGCAGCCCCCAGCGGGGATCCTACGAGCAGTACTTC. Its translation is CASSPQRGSYEQYF. The chain has TRBV7-2 and TRBJ2-7, with TRBD2 identical over 7 bases. Germline assignment: CDR1 SGHTA and CDR2 FQGNSA. The length of the CDR3 is 14 residues. The trim removed 5 bases at V and 1 base at J, leaving 5 bases unmatched.

The CDR3 is CASSLTTAATDTQYF. CDR3 coding DNA: TGCGCCAGCAGCCTTACGACAGCAGCCACAGATACGCAGTATTTT. This chain joins TRBV4-1 and TRBJ2-3; maybe TRBD1 (5 bases). The V and J ends lost 4 bases and 2 bases respectively, with 13 bases between them. Per germline, CDR1 MGHRA and CDR2 YSYEKL. There are 15 residues in the CDR3.

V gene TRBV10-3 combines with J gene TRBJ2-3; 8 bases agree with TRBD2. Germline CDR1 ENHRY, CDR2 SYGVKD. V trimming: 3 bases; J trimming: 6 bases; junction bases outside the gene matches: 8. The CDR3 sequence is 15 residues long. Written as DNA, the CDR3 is TGTGCCATCAGTGATATCGGGGGGGCCAGGGATACGCAGTATTTT. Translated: CAISDIGGARDTQYF.

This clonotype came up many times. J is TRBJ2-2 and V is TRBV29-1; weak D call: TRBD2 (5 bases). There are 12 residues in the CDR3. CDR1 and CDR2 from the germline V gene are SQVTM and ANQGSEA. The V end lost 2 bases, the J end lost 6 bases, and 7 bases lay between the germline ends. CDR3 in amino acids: CSVEKDSGELFF. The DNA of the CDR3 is TGCAGCGTTGAAAAGGACTCCGGGGAGCTGTTTTTT.

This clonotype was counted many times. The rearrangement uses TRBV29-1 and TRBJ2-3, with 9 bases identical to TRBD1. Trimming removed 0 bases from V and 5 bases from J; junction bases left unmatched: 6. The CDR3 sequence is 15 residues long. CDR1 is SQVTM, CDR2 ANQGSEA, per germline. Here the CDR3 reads CSVEDLRQGEDTQYF. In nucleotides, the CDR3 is TGCAGCGTTGAAGATCTAAGACAGGGGGAAGATACGCAGTATTTT.

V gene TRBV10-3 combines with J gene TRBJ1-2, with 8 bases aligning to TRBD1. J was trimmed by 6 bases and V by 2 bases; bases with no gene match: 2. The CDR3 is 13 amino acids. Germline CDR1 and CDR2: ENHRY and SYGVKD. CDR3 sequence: CAISEVGQDGYTF. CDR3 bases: TGTGCCATCAGTGAGGTGGGACAGGATGGCTACACCTTC.

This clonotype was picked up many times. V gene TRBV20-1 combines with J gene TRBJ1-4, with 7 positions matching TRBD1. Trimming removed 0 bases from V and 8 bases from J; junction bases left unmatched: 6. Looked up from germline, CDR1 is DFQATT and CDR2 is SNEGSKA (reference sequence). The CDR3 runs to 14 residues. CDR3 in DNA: TGCAGTGCTAGAGATCCCCAGGGGGACGAAAAACTGTTTTTT. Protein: CSARDPQGDEKLFF.

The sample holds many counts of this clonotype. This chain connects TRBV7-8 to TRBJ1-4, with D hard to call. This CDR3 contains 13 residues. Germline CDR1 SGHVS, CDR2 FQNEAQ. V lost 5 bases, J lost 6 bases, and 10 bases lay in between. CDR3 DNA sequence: TGTGCCAGCAGCCGAGGAGGGTATGAAAAACTGTTTTTT. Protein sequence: CASSRGGYEKLFF.

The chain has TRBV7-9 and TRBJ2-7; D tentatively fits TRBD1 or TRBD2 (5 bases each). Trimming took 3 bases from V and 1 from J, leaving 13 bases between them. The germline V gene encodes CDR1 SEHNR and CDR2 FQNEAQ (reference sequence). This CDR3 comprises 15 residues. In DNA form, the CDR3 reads TGTGCCAGCAGCTTTCTAACCGAGGGGTCCTACGAGCAGTACTTC. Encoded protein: CASSFLTEGSYEQYF.

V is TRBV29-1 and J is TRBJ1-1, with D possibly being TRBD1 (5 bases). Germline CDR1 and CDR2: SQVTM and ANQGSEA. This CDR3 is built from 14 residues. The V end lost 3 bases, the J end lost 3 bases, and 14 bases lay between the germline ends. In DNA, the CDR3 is TGCAGCGTTGAGGCCAGGGTTTATGACACTGAAGCTTTCTTT. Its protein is CSVEARVYDTEAFF.

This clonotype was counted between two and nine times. The DNA of the CDR3 is TGCGCCAGCAGCTTTTCGGAGGGGCCATCCTACGAGCAGTACTTC. It translates to CASSFSEGPSYEQYF. The chain is built from TRBV5-1 and TRBJ2-7; D may be TRBD2 (6 bases). Germline loops: CDR1 SGHRS, CDR2 YFSETQ. With 2 bases removed from V and 1 base from J, the gap between germline ends came to 13 bases. The length of the CDR3 is 15 residues.

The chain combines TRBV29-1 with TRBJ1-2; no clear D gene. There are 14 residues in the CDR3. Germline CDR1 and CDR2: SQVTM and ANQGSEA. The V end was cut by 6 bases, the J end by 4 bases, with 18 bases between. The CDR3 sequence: CSVTPDNTGYGYTF. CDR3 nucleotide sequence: TGCAGCGTGACCCCCGACAACACGGGCTATGGCTACACCTTC.

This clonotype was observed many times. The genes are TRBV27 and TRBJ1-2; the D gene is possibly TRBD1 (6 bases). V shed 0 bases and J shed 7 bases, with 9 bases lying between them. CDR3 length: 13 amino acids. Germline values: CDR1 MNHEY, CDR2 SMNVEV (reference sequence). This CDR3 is CASSLSGGRGYTF. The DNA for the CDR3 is TGTGCCAGCAGTTTATCAGGGGGACGTGGCTACACCTTC.

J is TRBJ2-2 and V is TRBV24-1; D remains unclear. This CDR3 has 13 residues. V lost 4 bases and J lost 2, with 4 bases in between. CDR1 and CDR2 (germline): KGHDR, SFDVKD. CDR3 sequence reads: CATSEGNTGELFF. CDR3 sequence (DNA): TGTGCCACCAGTGAAGGAAACACCGGGGAGCTGTTTTTT.

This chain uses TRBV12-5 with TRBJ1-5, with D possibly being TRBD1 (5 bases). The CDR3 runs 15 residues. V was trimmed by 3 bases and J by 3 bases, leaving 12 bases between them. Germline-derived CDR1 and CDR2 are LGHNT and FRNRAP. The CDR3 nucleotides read TGTGCTAGTGGTTTTCTCGGGGCCCTCAATCAGCCCCAGCATTTT. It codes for CASGFLGALNQPQHF.

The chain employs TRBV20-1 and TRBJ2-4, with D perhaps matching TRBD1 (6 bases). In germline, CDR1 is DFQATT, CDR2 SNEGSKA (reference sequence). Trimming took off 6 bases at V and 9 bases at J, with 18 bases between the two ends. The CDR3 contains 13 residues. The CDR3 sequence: CSANRAGVGIQYF. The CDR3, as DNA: TGCAGTGCGAACAGGGCAGGGGTGGGCATTCAGTACTTC.

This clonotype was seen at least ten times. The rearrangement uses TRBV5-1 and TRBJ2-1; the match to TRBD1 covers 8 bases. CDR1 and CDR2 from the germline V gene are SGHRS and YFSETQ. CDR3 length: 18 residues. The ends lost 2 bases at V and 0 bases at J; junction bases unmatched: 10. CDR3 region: CASSLQGVEGDSYNEQFF. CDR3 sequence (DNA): TGCGCCAGCAGCTTACAGGGGGTAGAGGGCGACTCCTACAATGAGCAGTTCTTC.

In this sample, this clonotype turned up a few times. The CDR3 coding sequence is TGCGCCAGCAGCTTCCAGGGGGCGCAGGGAGATACGCAGTATTTT. The encoded protein is CASSFQGAQGDTQYF. The rearrangement uses TRBV5-1 and TRBJ2-3; TRBD1 agrees at 8 bases. V trimming: 2 bases; J trimming: 5 bases; junction bases outside the gene matches: 7. Germline assignment: CDR1 SGHRS and CDR2 YFSETQ. CDR3 length: 15 residues.

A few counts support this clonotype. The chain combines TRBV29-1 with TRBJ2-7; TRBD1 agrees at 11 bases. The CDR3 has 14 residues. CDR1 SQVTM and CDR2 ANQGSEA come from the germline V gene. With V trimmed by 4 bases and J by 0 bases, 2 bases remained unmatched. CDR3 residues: CSVVGQGGSYEQYF. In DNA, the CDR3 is TGCAGCGTTGTGGGACAGGGGGGCTCCTACGAGCAGTACTTC.

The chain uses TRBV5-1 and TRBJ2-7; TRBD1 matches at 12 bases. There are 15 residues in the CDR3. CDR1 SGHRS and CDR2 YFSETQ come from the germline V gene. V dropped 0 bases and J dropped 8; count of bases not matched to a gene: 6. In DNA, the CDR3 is TGCGCCAGCAGCTTGGAGGGACAGGGGGCCTTTCAGCAGTACTTC. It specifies CASSLEGQGAFQQYF. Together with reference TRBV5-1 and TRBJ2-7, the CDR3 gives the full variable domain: KAGVTQTPRYLIKTRGQQVTLSCSPISGHRSVSWYQQTPGQGLQFLFEYFSETQRNKGNFPGRFSGRQFSNSRSEMNVSTLELGDSALYLCASSLEGQGAFQQYFGPGTRLTVT.

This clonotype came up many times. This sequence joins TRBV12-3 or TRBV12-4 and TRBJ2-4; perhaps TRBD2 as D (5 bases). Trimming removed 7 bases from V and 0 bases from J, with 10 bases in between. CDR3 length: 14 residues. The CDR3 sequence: CASTFGLAKNIQYF. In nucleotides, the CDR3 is TGTGCCAGCACCTTCGGACTAGCCAAAAACATTCAGTACTTC.

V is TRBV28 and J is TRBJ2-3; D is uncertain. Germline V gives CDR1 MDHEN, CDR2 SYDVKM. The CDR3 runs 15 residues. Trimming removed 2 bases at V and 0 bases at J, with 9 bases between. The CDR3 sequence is CASSLLPVSTDTQYF. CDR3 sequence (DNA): TGTGCCAGCAGTTTACTTCCAGTTAGCACAGATACGCAGTATTTT.

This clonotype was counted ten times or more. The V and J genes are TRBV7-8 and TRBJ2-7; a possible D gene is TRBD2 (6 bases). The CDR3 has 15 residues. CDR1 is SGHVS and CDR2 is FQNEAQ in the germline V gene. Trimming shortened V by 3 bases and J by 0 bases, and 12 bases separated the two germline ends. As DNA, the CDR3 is TGTGCCAGCAGCTTGGGAGGTGGTCTCTCCTACGAGCAGTACGTC. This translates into CASSLGGGLSYEQYV.

CDR3 sequence (DNA): TGTGCCAGCAGCCCTTGGACAGGGGGGAATGAAAAACTGTTTTTT. Translating it yields CASSPWTGGNEKLFF. The V gene is TRBV3-1, the J gene TRBJ1-4, with TRBD1 matching over 10 bases. V trimming: 4 bases; J trimming: 5 bases; junction bases outside the gene matches: 4. Germline V gene data show CDR1 as LGHDT and CDR2 as YNNKEL (reference sequence). The CDR3 is 15 residues long.

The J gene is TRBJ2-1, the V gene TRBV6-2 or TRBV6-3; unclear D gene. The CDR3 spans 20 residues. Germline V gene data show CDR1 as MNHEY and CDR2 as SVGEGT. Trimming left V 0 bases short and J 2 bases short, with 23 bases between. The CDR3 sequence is CASSYSGHPTTARTYNEQFF. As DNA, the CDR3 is TGTGCCAGCAGTTACTCGGGCCATCCTACTACGGCGAGGACCTACAATGAGCAGTTCTTC.

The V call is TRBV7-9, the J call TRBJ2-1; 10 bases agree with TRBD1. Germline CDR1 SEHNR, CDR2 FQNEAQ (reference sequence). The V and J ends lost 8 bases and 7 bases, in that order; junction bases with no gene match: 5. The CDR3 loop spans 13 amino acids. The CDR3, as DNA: TGTGCCAGCGCCGGGACAGGGGATAATGAGCAGTTCTTC. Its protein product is CASAGTGDNEQFF.

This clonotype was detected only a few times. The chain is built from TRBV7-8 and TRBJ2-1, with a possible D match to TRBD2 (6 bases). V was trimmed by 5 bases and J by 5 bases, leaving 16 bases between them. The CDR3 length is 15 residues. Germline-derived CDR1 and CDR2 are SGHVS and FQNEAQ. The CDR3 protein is CASSPPGDQNNEQFF. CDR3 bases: TGTGCCAGCAGCCCCCCGGGGGACCAGAACAATGAGCAGTTCTTC.

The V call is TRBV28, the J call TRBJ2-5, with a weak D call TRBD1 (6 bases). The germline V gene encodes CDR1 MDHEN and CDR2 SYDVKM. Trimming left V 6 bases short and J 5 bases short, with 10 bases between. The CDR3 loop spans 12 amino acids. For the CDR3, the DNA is TGTGCCAGCAGCCGGGACATGGAGACCCAGTACTTC. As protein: CASSRDMETQYF.

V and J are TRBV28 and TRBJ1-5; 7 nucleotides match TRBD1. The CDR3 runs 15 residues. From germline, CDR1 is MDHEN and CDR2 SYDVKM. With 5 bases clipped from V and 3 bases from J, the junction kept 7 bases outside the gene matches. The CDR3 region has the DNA TGTGCCAGCAGTGGGACAGAGTCCCTCAATCAGCCCCAGCATTTT. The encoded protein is CASSGTESLNQPQHF.